This TCR beta chain was sequenced for a study of Ad26.COV2.S vaccination and SARS-CoV-2 variants. Study-wide points: Reportedly, spike-specific CD8+ and CD4+ T cell responses achieved substantial breadth once vaccination had taken place. Total responses of T cells may have been underestimated by the analyses of TCR breadth and depth.

In its sample, this clone was seen once. Its specificity is not known. Measured with immunoSEQ multiplex PCR; TCRdb has only the in-frame clones, and not every one. In the table there are about 420,000 clones, 70% to 90% of which are singletons. The V gene's germline CDR1 is LGHNA and CDR2 YSLEER. This CDR3 comprises 22 residues. V gave up 0 bases and J gave up 9 bases; unmatched junction bases: 23. The treatment here: roughly 18 received Ad26.COV2.S at low or high dose, single or two shots; roughly 5 received placebo; per-sample allocation not given. The samples date from day 63 after the first vaccine or placebo injection.

This rearrangement joins TRBV4-3 to TRBJ2-1; TRBD2 agrees at 13 bases. The sample was peripheral blood, taken in a trial of Ad26.COV2.S vaccine versus placebo. This clonotype originated in a person aged 18 to 65 who received the Ad26.COV2.S COVID-19 vaccine or a placebo. CDR3 DNA sequence: TGCGCCAGCAGCCAAGATCCCGGGACTAGCGGGGAATGGCGAGGGTCGGCTCCTGAGCAGTTCTTC. This codes for CASSQDPGTSGEWRGSAPEQFF.